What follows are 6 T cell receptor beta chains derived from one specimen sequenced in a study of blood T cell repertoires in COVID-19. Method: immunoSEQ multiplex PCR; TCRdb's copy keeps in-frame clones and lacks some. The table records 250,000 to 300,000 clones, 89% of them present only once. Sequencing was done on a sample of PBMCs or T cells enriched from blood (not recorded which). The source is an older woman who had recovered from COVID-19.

Here the CDR3 DNA reads TGTGCCAGCAGCTTATCAGGGATTGCTGAAGCTTTCTTT. It codes for CASSLSGIAEAFF. V usage is TRBV11-3 and J usage is TRBJ1-1; TRBD1 might be the D (5 bases). Germline values: CDR1 SGHNT, CDR2 YENEEA. The CDR3 is 13 residues long. With 2 bases removed from V and 6 bases from J, the gap between germline ends came to 10 bases. Variable domain in full (rest from reference TRBV11-3 and TRBJ1-1): EAGVVQSPRYKIIEKKQPVAFWCNPISGHNTLYWYLQNLGQGPELLIRYENEEAVDDSQLPKDRFSAERLKGVDSTLKIQPAELGDSAVYLCASSLSGIAEAFFGQGTRLTVV.

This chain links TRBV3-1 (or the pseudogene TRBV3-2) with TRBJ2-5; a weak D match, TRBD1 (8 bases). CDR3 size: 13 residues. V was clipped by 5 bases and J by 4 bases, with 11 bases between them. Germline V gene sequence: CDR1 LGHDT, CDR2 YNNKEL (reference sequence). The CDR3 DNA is TGTGCCAGCAGCAACAGGGGGGGAGAGACCCAGTACTTC. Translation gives CASSNRGGETQYF.

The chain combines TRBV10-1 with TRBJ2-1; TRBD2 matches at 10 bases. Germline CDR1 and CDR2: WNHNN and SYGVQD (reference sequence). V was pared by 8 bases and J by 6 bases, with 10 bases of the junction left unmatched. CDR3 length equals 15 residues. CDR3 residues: CASGAGAGGRNEQFF. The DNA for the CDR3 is TGCGCCAGCGGGGCGGGAGCGGGGGGGCGCAATGAGCAGTTCTTC.

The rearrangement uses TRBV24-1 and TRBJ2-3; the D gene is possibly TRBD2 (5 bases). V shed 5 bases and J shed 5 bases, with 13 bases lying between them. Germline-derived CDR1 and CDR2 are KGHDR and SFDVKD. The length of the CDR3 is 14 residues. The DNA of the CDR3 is TGTGCCACCAGTGGATCGGGATTGGTAGATACGCAGTATTTT. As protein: CATSGSGLVDTQYF.

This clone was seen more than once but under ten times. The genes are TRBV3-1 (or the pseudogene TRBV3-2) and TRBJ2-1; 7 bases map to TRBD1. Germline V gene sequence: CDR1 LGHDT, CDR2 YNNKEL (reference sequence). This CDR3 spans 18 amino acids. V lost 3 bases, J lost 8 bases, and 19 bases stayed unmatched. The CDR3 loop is CASSHNRGRDQHRHEQFF. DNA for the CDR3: TGTGCCAGCAGCCACAACAGGGGTCGGGACCAACACCGTCATGAGCAGTTCTTC.

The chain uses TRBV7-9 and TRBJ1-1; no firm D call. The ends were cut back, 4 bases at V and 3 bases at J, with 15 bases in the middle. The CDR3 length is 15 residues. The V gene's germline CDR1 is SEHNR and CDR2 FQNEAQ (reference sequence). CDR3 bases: TGTGCCAGCAGCTCTGCCGGCCGCGGCGACACTGAAGCTTTCTTT. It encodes CASSSAGRGDTEAFF.